This T cell receptor beta chain came from a study of CD8 T cells in Susac syndrome. Control patients had untreated stable or active relapsing-remitting multiple sclerosis by revised McDonald criteria. The CD8+ and CD4+ T cells were negatively isolated, with the TEMRA cells enriched by FACS. Comment on this clonotype: What it binds is unknown.

Study results and caveats: Acknowledgment was made by the study that its TCR sequencing and HLA analysis involved a relatively small number of individuals.

After extraction with the RNeasy kit, roughly 0.5 to 1 ug of the RNA was reverse transcribed using random hexamers. An immunoSEQ multiplex PCR generated amplified TCR beta CDR3 products spanning 54 Vbeta and 13 Jbeta. TCRdb recomputed calls from the immunoSEQ multiplex PCR reads with MiXCR, one row per CDR3 protein. The sample includes about 210,000 distinct CDR3 sequences, 95% of them seen just once. The CDR3 consists of 14 residues. The J segment lost 0 bases and the V segment lost 4 bases, leaving 5 bases of the junction unmatched. CDR1 is DFQATT, CDR2 SNEGSKA, per germline (reference sequence). Sequenced input: CD4+ T cells from PBMCs. This chain connects TRBV20-1 to TRBJ2-7, with 8 bases aligning to TRBD1. The clonotype originates from a human donor with multiple sclerosis. The CDR3 reads CSATRRGHSYEQYF. CDR3 in DNA: TGCAGTGCTACCCGCAGGGGGCACTCCTACGAGCAGTACTTC.